Given below is one T cell receptor beta chain in context. What this receptor recognizes is not known. The sample holds no much larger clone one base away, and base qualities are not on file. Receptor libraries were prepared by the immunoSEQ multiplex PCR assay. TCRdb retrieved this table from immuneACCESS and kept in-frame rearrangements only. Not all clones are present; in checked studies, unresolved V genes account for under half, and no reason is known for the remainder. This sample gives roughly 40,000 clones in total; around 93% of them show up just once. The top ten constitute approximately 0.35% of the sample. This record belongs to a study of T cell changes during pregnancy in multiple sclerosis (dated by TCRdb to about 2019). Concerning the study at large: Changes in the T cell repertoire over the course of pregnancy were examined in this study in women with multiple sclerosis.

The clonotype originates from a female donor with multiple sclerosis, enrolled in a pregnancy study. Material: CD4+ T cells from peripheral blood mononuclear cells, obtained after pregnancy.

The CDR3 in this case is CASKWSGEAFF. The bases are TGTGCCAGCAAATGGAGCGGTGAAGCTTTCTTT. The rearrangement joined TRBV6-1 to TRBJ1-1; the D gene is unclear. The V and J ends are trimmed by 7 bases and 7 bases, leaving 10 bases between them. CDR1 MNHNS and CDR2 SASEGT were looked up in the germline V gene. The CDR3 runs 11 amino acids, cysteine and phenylalanine included. The read is trimmed to its CDR3 DNA, 33 bases read in frame from base 1.